The 20 T cell receptor beta chains given below trace back to one sample, sequenced in a study of OX40 agonist ivuxolimab in advanced cancers. Library preparation was by the immunoSEQ multiplex PCR assay. The table comes from immuneACCESS by way of TCRdb, which keeps in-frame sequences with V and J called. Part of the clones is missing from these tables; in studies checked, under half for an unresolved V gene and the rest for unknown reasons. Present in this sample are around 50,000 clones, about three quarters of which were seen just once. Clones ranked in the top ten supply 6.5% to 9.5% of the sample. The sample was CD4+ or CD8+ T cells sorted from blood, taken in a trial of the OX40 agonist ivuxolimab. The source of these receptors is an adult with an advanced solid tumor such as melanoma, head and neck, liver or kidney cancer.

The rearrangement joins TRBV2 to TRBJ2-5; 15 bases map to TRBD2. The germline V gene has CDR1 SNHLY and CDR2 FYNNEI. CDR3 length: 17 residues. The junction had 4 bases not matched to a gene; V was cut back by 4 bases and J by 1 base. The CDR3 sequence: CASSVGLAGGGQETQYF. CDR3 DNA: TGTGCCAGCAGTGTCGGACTAGCGGGAGGGGGCCAAGAGACCCAGTACTTC.

The chain joins TRBV5-6 to TRBJ2-7; 7 bases map to TRBD1. Germline V gene lookup returns CDR1 SGHDT and CDR2 YYEEEE. The CDR3 totals 13 residues. The trim removed 2 bases at V and 6 bases at J, leaving 5 bases unmatched. CDR3 in amino acids: CASSFKGAGEQYF. CDR3 in DNA: TGTGCCAGCAGCTTTAAGGGGGCTGGCGAGCAGTACTTC.

The rearrangement uses TRBV6-5 and TRBJ2-5, with TRBD2 identical over 10 bases. V was clipped by 5 bases and J by 5 bases; unmatched bases: 2. CDR1 MNHEY and CDR2 SVGAGI come from the germline V gene. The CDR3 is made up of 13 amino acids. This CDR3 is CASSTSGIETQYF. The CDR3 DNA reads as TGTGCCAGCAGTACTAGCGGGATTGAGACCCAGTACTTC.

In its sample, this clone was seen once. The rearrangement links TRBV5-1 to TRBJ2-2; D is ambiguous. The CDR3 is 16 residues long. The germline V and J ends were trimmed by 0 bases and 4 bases, with 13 bases remaining between them. Germline V gene sequence: CDR1 SGHRS, CDR2 YFSETQ. CDR3 amino acids: CASSLGGQAITGELFF. The CDR3, as DNA: TGCGCCAGCAGCTTGGGCGGCCAGGCCATCACCGGGGAGCTGTTTTTT.

The CDR3 nucleotides are TGTGCCAGCAGCCTAAGTCCCGGGACTAAGGAACAGTACTTC. Amino acids: CASSLSPGTKEQYF. The rearrangement uses TRBV13 and TRBJ2-7; 7 bases match TRBD2. Germline trimming cut 5 bases from V and 10 bases from J; bases unmatched to any gene: 14. Germline-derived CDR1 and CDR2 are PRHDT and FYEKMQ (reference sequence). The CDR3 contains 14 residues.

This rearrangement joins TRBV5-1 to TRBJ2-7; D is perhaps TRBD2 (5 bases). The germline V gene has CDR1 SGHRS and CDR2 YFSETQ. V shed 0 bases and J shed 5 bases, with 12 bases lying between them. CDR3 length: 14 amino acids. The DNA of the CDR3 is TGCGCCAGCAGCTTGGTTGATAGCGTTAACGAGCAGTACTTC. Translation: CASSLVDSVNEQYF.

In regard to this clone: Other nucleotide sequences in the sample specify the same CDR3. V usage is TRBV19 and J usage is TRBJ1-1, with unresolved D. Germline CDR1 reads LNHDA; CDR2 reads SQIVND (reference sequence). The CDR3 covers 13 residues. V lost 11 bases and J 1 base, leaving 14 bases between the germline ends. The DNA for the CDR3 is TGTGCCGGATCCACCGCACCGAACACTGAAGCTTTCTTT. It translates to CAGSTAPNTEAFF.

The V call is TRBV5-4, the J call TRBJ2-7; D possibly corresponds to TRBD1 (5 bases). Germline V gives CDR1 SGHNT, CDR2 YYREEE (reference sequence). V gave up 3 bases and J gave up 2 bases, with 24 bases separating them. The CDR3 is 18 residues long. Here the CDR3 DNA reads TGTGCCAGCAGCTCTAAACTATCTACAGGTCGGTCAACCTACGAGCAGTACTTC. Translation gives CASSSKLSTGRSTYEQYF.

This chain joins TRBV4-1 and TRBJ1-5; no clear D gene. V was clipped by 0 bases and J by 3 bases, with 12 bases between them. Germline lookup yields CDR1 MGHRA and CDR2 YSYEKL. CDR3 length: 16 amino acids. CDR3 in amino acids: CASSQESEGPNQPQHF. CDR3 bases: TGCGCCAGCAGCCAAGAGAGCGAAGGGCCCAATCAGCCCCAGCATTTT.

The chain recombines TRBV9 with TRBJ2-2; 9 bases line up with TRBD1. V shed 4 bases and J 7 bases; nucleotides not matched to a gene: 8. The length of the CDR3 is 15 residues. CDR1 SGDLS and CDR2 YYNGEE come from the germline V gene. CDR3 protein: CASSRRQGESGELFF. CDR3 sequence (DNA): TGTGCCAGCAGCAGAAGACAGGGGGAGAGCGGGGAGCTGTTTTTT.

The J gene is TRBJ2-7, the V gene TRBV6-1, with 10 bases identical to TRBD2. Losses at the gene ends were 6 bases for V and 4 bases for J; bases not matched to a gene: 9. The germline gives CDR1 MNHNS, CDR2 SASEGT. This CDR3 has 15 residues. This CDR3 is CASSDTSGIRYEQYF. CDR3 nucleotide sequence: TGTGCCAGCAGCGATACTAGCGGGATTAGGTACGAGCAGTACTTC.

The chain joins TRBV4-2 to TRBJ2-7, with 7 bases matching TRBD2. With V trimmed by 1 base and J by 3 bases, 6 bases remained unmatched. Germline-derived CDR1 and CDR2 are LGHNA and YNFKEQ. This CDR3 is built from 15 residues. The CDR3 reads CASSQGEGGGYEQYF. In DNA form, the CDR3 reads TGTGCCAGCAGCCAAGGGGAGGGAGGCGGCTACGAGCAGTACTTC.

The chain has TRBV19 and TRBJ1-1, with D maybe TRBD1 (6 bases). Germline loops: CDR1 LNHDA, CDR2 SQIVND (reference sequence). CDR3 size: 14 residues. Trimming cost V 4 bases and J 3 bases, with 12 bases left between them. The DNA of the CDR3 is TGTGCCAGTAGTACAGGGGACCTTTACACTGAAGCTTTCTTT. It encodes CASSTGDLYTEAFF. Full variable domain (remainder filled in from reference TRBV19 and TRBJ1-1): DGGITQSPKYLFRKEGQNVTLSCEQNLNHDAMYWYRQDPGQGLRLIYYSQIVNDFQKGDIAEGYSVSREKKESFPLTVTSAQKNPTAFYLCASSTGDLYTEAFFGQGTRLTVV.

This clone was seen a single time. The chain combines TRBV10-3 with TRBJ2-7; 11 bases are shared with TRBD1. The junction had 14 bases not matched to a gene; V was cut back by 8 bases and J by 5 bases. The CDR3 is 16 residues long. The germline CDR1 and CDR2 sequences are ENHRY and SYGVKD. The CDR3: CAIGDRDRGSGDEQYF. The CDR3, as DNA: TGTGCCATCGGGGACCGGGACAGGGGGTCAGGCGACGAGCAGTACTTC.

The chain has TRBV2 and TRBJ1-5, with D possibly being TRBD1 (5 bases). The CDR3 spans 12 residues. V shed 9 bases and J shed 7 bases, with 13 bases lying between them. Per the germline V gene, CDR1 is SNHLY and CDR2 is FYNNEI. The CDR3, as DNA: TGTGCCAGTCGACAGCCGAGGCAGCCCCAGCATTTT. This codes for CASRQPRQPQHF.

The chain couples TRBV4-1 to TRBJ2-7; 14 nucleotides agree with TRBD2. V lost 4 bases and J lost 4; bases outside the gene matches: 9. The CDR3 totals 17 residues. CDR1 MGHRA and CDR2 YSYEKL come from the germline V gene. This CDR3 is CASSRLAGGSSGYEQYF. In DNA, the CDR3 is TGCGCCAGCAGCCGACTAGCGGGAGGGTCAAGTGGATACGAGCAGTACTTC.

CDR3 residues: CASRLAGEAGELFF. CDR3 DNA: TGTGCCAGCAGACTAGCGGGAGAGGCGGGGGAGCTGTTTTTT. The chain is built from TRBV7-9 and TRBJ2-2, with TRBD2 matching over 11 bases. CDR1 is SEHNR and CDR2 is FQNEAQ in the germline V gene (reference sequence). This CDR3 comprises 14 residues. V was clipped by 6 bases and J by 8 bases; unmatched bases: 5.

The chain joins TRBV6-4 to TRBJ2-2, with 11 nucleotides matching TRBD2. The junction had 4 bases not matched to a gene; V was cut back by 3 bases and J by 7 bases. The CDR3 runs 15 residues. Per germline, CDR1 MRHNA and CDR2 SNTAGT. The CDR3 DNA reads as TGTGCCAGCAGTGAGCTAGCGGGAGGTCACGGGGAGCTGTTTTTT. It yields the protein CASSELAGGHGELFF.

V is TRBV18 and J is TRBJ2-7, with TRBD1 matching over 9 bases. Germline CDR1 and CDR2: KGHSH and LQKENI. Losses at the gene ends were 0 bases for V and 6 bases for J; bases not matched to a gene: 6. CDR3 length: 15 residues. The CDR3 coding sequence is TGTGCCAGCTCACCACCGGGGACAGGGTGGCGCGAGCAGTACTTC. Translation gives CASSPPGTGWREQYF.

The chain recombines TRBV5-1 with TRBJ1-3, with 7 bases matching TRBD1. V lost 2 bases and J lost 4; bases outside the gene matches: 3. The CDR3 covers 14 residues. CDR1 is SGHRS and CDR2 is YFSETQ in the germline V gene. The CDR3, as DNA: TGCGCCAGCAGCTTCACAGGGGACGGAAACACCATATATTTT. Encoded protein: CASSFTGDGNTIYF.